This paragraph covers one TCR beta chain sequence. The record originates from a study of blood T cell repertoires in COVID-19. Across the study: Acute and convalescent COVID-19 samples came from the United States, Italy and Spain. Sample material is recorded as cDNA or gDNA derived from T cells, B-cell-depleted T cells, or PBMCs.

Under the authors' procedure: Amplification with reference gene primers provided the estimates of nucleated cell counts. Libraries were prepared by immunoSEQ multiplex PCR; TCRdb keeps only in-frame clonotypes and omits some of them. V, J and clone size were drawn from that table, and D and trimming were deduced from the DNA. This table has 50,000 to 55,000 clones, around nine tenths appearing once. Germline trimming cut 4 bases from V and 4 bases from J; bases unmatched to any gene: 8. Germline-derived CDR1 and CDR2 are KGHDR and SFDVKD. The CDR3 is 17 residues long. The TCR was taken from a man between 45 and 60 years old with acute or convalescent COVID-19. The rearrangement uses TRBV24-1 and TRBJ2-2; TRBD1 agrees at 10 bases. Source material: peripheral blood. As DNA, the CDR3 is TGTGCCACCAGTGAGACCCCGGGACAGGGGACCACCGGGGAGCTGTTTTTT. This encodes CATSETPGQGTTGELFF.